The clone carrying this T cell receptor (beta chain) was found once. Its antigen is still unknown. The sample belongs to a study of CD8+CD57+ T cells in acquired aplastic anemia. Study-level background: Yields of DNA that came from sorted CD4+ and CD8+ cells averaged approximately 3.5 ug.

Germline CDR1 and CDR2: SGHKS and YYEKEE (reference sequence). The V end lost 4 bases, the J end lost 5 bases, and 12 bases lay between the germline ends. CDR3 size: 13 residues. General study points: Levels of CD8+ Simpson's diversity were not significantly distinct in patients versus controls.

Profiles of TCR beta VDJ and CDR3 were generated from a genomic DNA template. Each CDR3 protein gets one entry after TCRdb re-called the reads with MiXCR. The data show fewer than 200,000 distinct CDR3 sequences, with approximately 48% seen just once and approximately 13% held by the top ten. Patients picked for sequencing had shown CD8+CD57+ cell expansion detected by flow cytometry. Sequencing input: sorted CD4+, CD8+, or CD8+CD57+ T cells (not recorded which) from PBMCs. The receptor comes from a human donor with aplastic anemia. This chain links TRBV5-5 with TRBJ1-1, with D possibly matching TRBD1 (5 bases). The CDR3 spells CASSRPRATEAFF. Written as DNA, the CDR3 is TGTGCCAGCAGCCGACCCAGGGCGACTGAAGCTTTCTTT.